This T cell receptor beta chain was captured in a study of T cell clusters in autoimmune cytopenias. This clonotype is labeled medium-sized based on frequency. Its matching antigen is unknown. The study, taken as a whole, reports: Clustering suggested that physiological T cell clusters were missing in primary autoimmune cytopenia patients. Compared with active autoimmune hepatitis patients, healthy donors showed roughly 2.7-fold more exclusive TRB clusters.

TRB amplification used 250 ng of peripheral blood genomic DNA. TRB rearrangements were amplified by touch-down multiplex PCR with mixed TRB-A/B primers. TCRdb re-called the multiplex PCR reads and shows each CDR3 protein once, DNA omitted. The sample holds 1,500 to 2,000 distinct CDR3 sequences. Sequencing used peripheral blood. The TCR comes from a human donor with an autoimmune cytopenia, with autoimmune hepatitis or in good health (not recorded which).

CDR3 sequence: CASRITSGGGTDTQYF. This chain connects TRBV5-4 to TRBJ2-3; with no DNA, the TCRdb D assignment of TRBD2 cannot be verified. Germline V gene data show CDR1 as SGHNT and CDR2 as YYREEE (reference sequence). The CDR3 extends over 16 amino acids.